The 2 T cell receptor beta chains below were found in one sample sequenced in a study of blood T cells in healthy people across ages. It was with a sample-barcoded 5' primer and a J-beta primer mix that a second PCR of roughly 6 to 12 cycles was run. TCRdb used MiXCR to reprocess the 5' RACE reads, holding one entry per CDR3 protein. This table holds 1.6 million or so distinct CDR3 sequences, about 35% found once. Sample: blood. The source of these receptors is a woman in her twenties or thirties in good health.

The rearrangement joins TRBV28 to TRBJ1-2; 7 bases align to TRBD1. The V segment lost 3 bases and the J segment 7 bases; nucleotides outside the gene matches: 14. Germline V gene lookup returns CDR1 MDHEN and CDR2 SYDVKM. This CDR3 comprises 16 residues. In DNA form, the CDR3 reads TGTGCCAGCAGTTTGTCCTATGACAGGGACGGGGGTGGCTACACCTTC. It codes for CASSLSYDRDGGGYTF.

This clonotype was observed a few times. The rearrangement links TRBV20-1 to TRBJ1-1, with D maybe TRBD1 (6 bases). Germline V gene data show CDR1 as DFQATT and CDR2 as SNEGSKA (reference sequence). The CDR3 spans 14 residues. With 0 bases removed from V and 5 bases from J, the gap between germline ends came to 13 bases. The CDR3 reads CSARDGRGRTEAFF. Here the CDR3 DNA reads TGCAGTGCTAGAGATGGACGGGGGCGGACTGAAGCTTTCTTT.